Listed here are 11 T cell receptor beta chains from one sample, sequenced in a study of blood T cells in healthy people across ages. PCR was performed a second time for 7 to 11 cycles using a sample-barcoded 5' primer and a J-beta primer mix. One entry per CDR3 protein results from TCRdb running MiXCR on the 5' RACE reads. The sample holds approximately 1.5 million distinct CDR3 sequences, about 31% seen once. The sample comprised blood. All receptors come from a young woman in good health.

The chain joins TRBV24-1 to TRBJ2-1, with D possibly matching TRBD1 (6 bases). V gave up 3 bases and J gave up 1 base, with 15 bases separating them. Germline V gives CDR1 KGHDR, CDR2 SFDVKD. The CDR3 sequence is 17 residues long. CDR3 in amino acids: CATSDPQQGFSYNEQFF. The CDR3, as DNA: TGTGCCACCAGTGATCCACAACAGGGATTTTCCTACAATGAGCAGTTCTTC.

This clonotype showed up many times. V gene TRBV12-3 or TRBV12-4 combines with J gene TRBJ2-7; D is perhaps TRBD2 (6 bases). The germline V and J ends were trimmed by 7 bases and 2 bases, with 15 bases remaining between them. The CDR3 loop spans 14 amino acids. The CDR3 sequence is CASNQLGGTYEQYF. The CDR3 DNA reads TGTGCCAGCAACCAGCTTGGGGGGACCTACGAGCAGTACTTC.

This clonotype was counted a few times. V is TRBV7-9 and J is TRBJ2-7; 9 bases fit TRBD1. V lost 8 bases, J lost 5 bases, and 4 bases stayed unmatched. The CDR3 loop spans 12 amino acids. The germline V gene encodes CDR1 SEHNR and CDR2 FQNEAQ (reference sequence). In nucleotides, the CDR3 is TGTGCCAGCGGACAGGGGCCTAACGAGCAGTACTTC. Protein product: CASGQGPNEQYF.

This clonotype was found many times. The chain links TRBV20-1 to TRBJ2-1; 8 bases align to TRBD2. Germline trimming cut 3 bases from V and 6 bases from J; bases unmatched to any gene: 4. CDR1 DFQATT and CDR2 SNEGSKA come from the germline V gene (reference sequence). The CDR3 sequence is 13 residues long. CDR3 in amino acids: CSARGGLGNEQFF. In DNA, the CDR3 is TGCAGTGCTAGGGGGGGACTAGGCAATGAGCAGTTCTTC.

This sequence joins TRBV7-9 and TRBJ1-1, with 11 bases matching TRBD1. The CDR3 runs to 16 residues. The junction had 11 bases not matched to a gene; V was cut back by 5 bases and J by 6 bases. Germline-derived CDR1 and CDR2 are SEHNR and FQNEAQ (reference sequence). CDR3 sequence reads: CASSQKGTGGVSEAFF. The CDR3 DNA reads as TGTGCCAGCAGCCAAAAGGGGACAGGGGGAGTGTCTGAAGCTTTCTTT.

The chain is built from TRBV29-1 and TRBJ2-1; 9 positions agree with TRBD1. Germline-derived CDR1 and CDR2 are SQVTM and ANQGSEA. The CDR3 consists of 13 residues. The J segment lost 3 bases and the V segment lost 7 bases, leaving 4 bases of the junction unmatched. CDR3 DNA: TGCAGCGCCAAGACAGGGGGCTACAATGAGCAGTTCTTC. It yields the protein CSAKTGGYNEQFF.

The chain uses TRBV6-1 and TRBJ2-7, with 7 positions matching TRBD2. The V gene's germline CDR1 is MNHNS and CDR2 SASEGT. With 2 bases clipped from V and 3 bases from J, the junction kept 4 bases outside the gene matches. The CDR3 runs to 14 residues. CDR3 in DNA: TGTGCCAGCAGTGAACCGACGGGGGGCTACGAGCAGTACTTC. This codes for CASSEPTGGYEQYF.

This clonotype was seen a few times. The chain carries TRBV20-1 and TRBJ1-2; 9 bases fit TRBD1. This CDR3 comprises 14 residues. V shed 6 bases, J shed 3 bases, and the junction held 8 bases outside the gene matches. The germline V gene encodes CDR1 DFQATT and CDR2 SNEGSKA (reference sequence). The CDR3 reads CSATRGQGDYGYTF. The CDR3 DNA reads TGCAGTGCCACTCGGGGACAGGGAGACTATGGCTACACCTTC.

V is TRBV10-3 and J is TRBJ2-3; D might be TRBD1 (6 bases). V lost 10 bases and J lost 4, with 15 bases in between. The CDR3 spans 13 residues. CDR1 ENHRY and CDR2 SYGVKD come from the germline V gene. The CDR3 region is CATHRDVADTQYF. DNA of the CDR3: TGTGCCACACACAGGGATGTCGCAGATACGCAGTATTTT.

This CDR3 is CSARDLGSVGYEQYF. Written as DNA, the CDR3 is TGCAGTGCTAGAGATCTGGGCAGTGTGGGCTACGAGCAGTACTTC. This chain connects TRBV20-1 to TRBJ2-5, with D unclear. Gene TRBJ2-7 matches the end of the DNA better, so the J call may be wrong. There are 15 residues in the CDR3. Germline-derived CDR1 and CDR2 are DFQATT and SNEGSKA (reference sequence).

This clonotype has a count of ten or more. V usage is TRBV2 and J usage is TRBJ2-4, with no clear D. Germline CDR1 SNHLY, CDR2 FYNNEI. Between the trimmed V and J ends, which lost 6 bases and 6 bases, there was a span of 9 bases. The CDR3 sequence is 12 residues long. The CDR3 DNA is TGTGCCAGCAGCGCTGGGCCAAACATTCAGTACTTC. It yields the protein CASSAGPNIQYF.